The rows below give T cell receptor beta chains drawn from one sample of a study of T cells in Graves' hyperthyroidism and ophthalmopathy. TCRdb used MiXCR to reprocess the multiplex PCR reads, holding one entry per CDR3 protein. The sample yields about 570,000 distinct CDR3 sequences, just over 45% seen once. The sequenced sample consisted of peripheral blood or thyroid tissue (not recorded which). All receptors derive from an adult woman with Graves' disease, either hyperthyroidism or ophthalmopathy (not recorded which). Both conserved end residues are part of each CDR3. The order of the fields is D gene, clone size, V gene, J gene, CDR3 DNA, CDR3 protein. A D gene is named only where the DNA matches it firmly. Size tells how often a clone was seen (once, few, many) or the class of an expanded clone, and some rows leave it out.

>-|many|TRBV20-1|TRBJ1-6
TGCAGTGCTAGAGGGCAGGGGACGGGAAATTCACCCCTCCACTTT
CSARGQGTGNSPLHF
>TRBD1|-|TRBV7-9|TRBJ2-5
TGTGCCAGCAGCACCCGGGGATACGGGACAGACCAAGAGACCCAGTACTTC
CASSTRGYGTDQETQYF
>-|-|TRBV10-2|TRBJ2-7
TGCGCCAGCAGTGAGTGGGATATCGTTACCTACGAGCAGTACTTC
CASSEWDIVTYEQYF
>-|-|TRBV10-3|TRBJ1-3
TGTGCCATCAGTCCAGGGGCGATGGGAAACACCATATATTTT
CAISPGAMGNTIYF
>TRBD2|few|TRBV28|TRBJ2-7
TGTGCCAGCGGGAGCCTAGGACTAGGCTACGAGCAGTACTTC
CASGSLGLGYEQYF
>-|-|TRBV10-3|TRBJ1-3
TGTGCCATCAGTGAGTCGGGGACATCTGGAAACACCATATATTTT
CAISESGTSGNTIYF
>-|many|TRBV4-1|TRBJ1-2
TGCGCCAGCAGCCAAGAGGGGGGGATCGATGGCTACACCTTC
CASSQEGGIDGYTF
>-|-|TRBV5-1|TRBJ2-6
TGCGCCAGCAGCTTGTCATCCAGCTCTGGGGCCAACGTCCTGACTTTC
CASSLSSSSGANVLTF
>-|-|TRBV12-3/TRBV12-4|TRBJ1-5
TGTGCCAGCGGCCTAGCGGGAGGGCCCCAGCATTTT
CASGLAGGPQHF
>-|-|TRBV7-4|TRBJ2-7
TGTGCCAGCAGCTCCCGACAGCGCTACGAGCAGTACTTC
CASSSRQRYEQYF
>-|-|TRBV5-1|TRBJ1-1
TGTGCCAGCAGCCAAACCGACAGGCGACGACGGGCTGAAGCTTTCTTT
CASSQTDRRRRAEAFF
>TRBD2|-|TRBV19|TRBJ2-7
TGTGCTGGGACTAGCGGTTCCTACGAGCAGTACTTC
CAGTSGSYEQYF
>TRBD2|few|TRBV10-3|TRBJ2-2
TGTGCCAGCACGCAAAGCGGGAGCTCCGGGGAGCTGTTTTTT
CASTQSGSSGELFF
>-|many|TRBV6-6|TRBJ2-7
TGTGCCAGCAGTTACGGGACTTCGTTCTCTTACGAGCAGTACTTC
CASSYGTSFSYEQYF
>-|-|TRBV10-1|TRBJ1-1
TGCGCCAGCAGTGACACGGGGCGGGCTGAAGCTTTCTTT
CASSDTGRAEAFF
>TRBD1|many|TRBV10-3|TRBJ1-2
TGTGCCATCAGGGCCGGGACAGGCGCTAACTATGGCTACACCTTC
CAIRAGTGANYGYTF
>-|many|TRBV19|TRBJ1-2
TGTGCCAGTAGTATCACCCTCTCTCTCAACTATGGCTACACCTTC
CASSITLSLNYGYTF
>-|once|TRBV20-1|TRBJ1-1
TGCAGTGCTAGGCCGGACAGTAACACTGAAGCTTTCTTT
CSARPDSNTEAFF
>-|-|TRBV7-3|TRBJ2-1
TGTGCCAGCAGTTTTTTGGGGTTCCATGAGCAGTTCTTC
CASSFLGFHEQFF
>-|many|TRBV11-2|TRBJ2-7
TGTGCCAGCAGCCCAATCCGGACAGCGGGGCCCTACGAGCAGTACTTC
CASSPIRTAGPYEQYF
>TRBD1|-|TRBV7-2|TRBJ2-5
TGTGCCAGCAGCTCTAGACAGGGGGGGATAGAGACCCAGTACTTC
CASSSRQGGIETQYF
>-|many|TRBV10-2|TRBJ1-5
TGCGCCAGCAGAAAGGGCCCAAATCAGCCCCAGCATTTT
CASRKGPNQPQHF
>-|many|TRBV11-2|TRBJ2-7
TGTGCCAGCAGCTTCGGGACTTTAGACTACGAGCAGTACTTC
CASSFGTLDYEQYF
>-|-|TRBV19|TRBJ1-2
TGTGCCAGTAGTATACAGGCTAACTATGGCTACACCTTC
CASSIQANYGYTF
>TRBD1|many|TRBV5-1|TRBJ1-4
TGCGCCAGCAGTAATGGGACAGGGGGTGAAAAACTGTTTTTT
CASSNGTGGEKLFF
>-|-|TRBV7-9|TRBJ2-7
TGTGCCAGCAGCTTAGGCGGCGTTACCTACGAGCAGTACTTC
CASSLGGVTYEQYF
>TRBD2|-|TRBV5-1|TRBJ2-1
TGCGCCAGCAGCTCCCCGGGAGGCTACAATGAGCAGTTCTTC
CASSSPGGYNEQFF
>-|many|TRBV29-1|TRBJ1-4
TGCAGCGTTGAGGTGCAGGGGCCCGTACTGTTTTTT
CSVEVQGPVLFF
>-|-|TRBV6-1|TRBJ1-6
TGTGCCAGCAGTGACTTAGGGACTAATTCACCCCTCCACTTT
CASSDLGTNSPLHF
>TRBD2|-|TRBV7-2|TRBJ2-7
TGTGCCAGCAGCTCGGTAGCGGGAGGCCTAGCCTACGAGCAGTACTTC
CASSSVAGGLAYEQYF
>-|-|TRBV15|TRBJ1-5
TGTGCCACCAGCAGAGAGGGACACTTCCAGGGCAATCAGCCCCAGCATTTT
CATSREGHFQGNQPQHF
>-|many|TRBV20-1|TRBJ1-2
TGCAGTGGACCGAGTAACTATGGCTACACCTTC
CSGPSNYGYTF
>-|-|TRBV2|TRBJ2-7
TGTGCCAGCGGGAGCGAGCAGTACTTC
CASGSEQYF
>-|once|TRBV12-3/TRBV12-4|TRBJ2-2
TGTGCCACCAGTGATTTGAAAGGGTTGCGCACCGGGGAGCTGTTTTTT
CATSDLKGLRTGELFF
>-|-|TRBV9|TRBJ2-1
TGTGCCAGCAGCCTCGGGGCTCAGTCTTACAATGAGCAGTTCTTC
CASSLGAQSYNEQFF
>TRBD1|few|TRBV19|TRBJ2-7
TGTGCCAGTAGTCCAGGACAGGGGAACGGCGAGCAGTACTTC
CASSPGQGNGEQYF
>TRBD2|-|TRBV10-3|TRBJ2-7
TGTGCCATCAGTGAGTCGGGTAGCGGGGGGACAGCGCTTGAGGAGCAGTACTTC
CAISESGSGGTALEEQYF
>-|few|TRBV7-2|TRBJ1-1
TGTGCCAGCAGCGGGGTAGGGGGCACTGAAGCTTTCTTT
CASSGVGGTEAFF
>TRBD1|-|TRBV7-9|TRBJ1-1
TGTGCCAGCAGCTTAGCGACAGGGGGGAACACTGAAGCTTTCTTT
CASSLATGGNTEAFF
>-|-|TRBV4-1|TRBJ1-1
TGTGCCAGCAGCCAAACCACAGAAAACACTGAAGCTTTCTTT
CASSQTTENTEAFF
>TRBD1|-|TRBV7-8|TRBJ1-2
TGTGCCAGCAGCAAAGACAGGGGGCACGGCTACACCTTC
CASSKDRGHGYTF
>TRBD1|once|TRBV11-3|TRBJ1-5
TGTGCCAGCAGCGGCCCAGGACAGGGGGCTAAGCCCCAGCATTTT
CASSGPGQGAKPQHF
>-|-|TRBV12-3/TRBV12-4|TRBJ1-1
TGTGCCAGCTCACCCGCCATTCGGGACACTGAAGCTTTCTTT
CASSPAIRDTEAFF
>-|many|TRBV30|TRBJ1-3
TGTGCCTGGACCCGAACCCAGACAGGAAACACCATATATTTT
CAWTRTQTGNTIYF
>-|-|TRBV2|TRBJ1-5
TGTGCCAGCAGTTACGGCCCTCATCAGCCCCAGCATTTT
CASSYGPHQPQHF
>-|-|TRBV10-3|TRBJ1-2
TGTGCCAGCAGTTACGGAGGGAACTATGGCTACACCTTC
CASSYGGNYGYTF
>-|many|TRBV12-3/TRBV12-4|TRBJ2-3
TGTGCCAGCAGTTTTAGTGGTGCCCACACAGATACGCAGTATTTT
CASSFSGAHTDTQYF
>-|-|TRBV15|TRBJ2-1
TGTGCCACCAGCAGAGAATTCAGGGGACACTACAATGAGCAGTTCTTC
CATSREFRGHYNEQFF
>TRBD2|many|TRBV6-1|TRBJ2-7
TGTGCCAGCAGTGAATTTCTAGCGGGAGGGGCCTACGAGCAGTACTTC
CASSEFLAGGAYEQYF
>-|few|TRBV28|TRBJ1-2
TGTGCCAGCGAGGGTTTTCTAGGCTACACCTTC
CASEGFLGYTF